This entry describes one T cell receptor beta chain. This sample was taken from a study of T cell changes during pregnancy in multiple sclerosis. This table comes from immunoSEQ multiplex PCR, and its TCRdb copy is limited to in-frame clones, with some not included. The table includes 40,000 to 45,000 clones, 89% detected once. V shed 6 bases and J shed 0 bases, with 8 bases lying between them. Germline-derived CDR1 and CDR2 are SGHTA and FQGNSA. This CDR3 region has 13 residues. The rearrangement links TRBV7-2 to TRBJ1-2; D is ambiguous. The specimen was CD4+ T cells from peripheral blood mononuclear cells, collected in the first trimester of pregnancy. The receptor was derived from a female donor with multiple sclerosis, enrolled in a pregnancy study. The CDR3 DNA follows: TGTGCCAGCAGTACAGACGCTAACTATGGCTACACCTTC. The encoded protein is CASSTDANYGYTF.